The clone carrying this T cell receptor beta chain was counted between two and nine times. Its antigen remains unknown. TCRdb's table, derived via immunoSEQ multiplex PCR, lists solely in-frame clones and lacks some. This table holds roughly 70,000 clones, 79% found once. The CDR3 runs 15 residues. Germline values: CDR1 LNHDA, CDR2 SQIVND (reference sequence). The V and J ends lost 7 bases and 0 bases respectively, with 15 bases between them. The sample belongs to a study of T cell responses to AZD1222 COVID-19 vaccine. Study-level findings and limits: Only 5 or 6 people who got AZD1222 tested seropositive at baseline. No repertoire was sampled before or during the peak T cell response, only after it. Most donors were white British, females outnumbered males, and clonal diversity was possibly underestimated.

This sample comprised peripheral blood, obtained on day 0 of MenACWY control vaccination. This TCR derives from an adult in good health. The chain combines TRBV19 with TRBJ1-1; weak D call: TRBD1 (5 bases). The CDR3 bases are TGTGCCAGTACCCCAGGGAGAACTATGAACACTGAAGCTTTCTTT. Translated, it gives CASTPGRTMNTEAFF.